Following are 19 T cell receptor beta chains from one sample sequenced in a study of radiation and T cells in renal cell carcinoma. Clones were read by immunoSEQ multiplex PCR, and TCRdb kept only the in-frame ones, dropping some. The sample lists about 49,000 clones; approximately 80% were seen once. Described time point: baseline pretreatment blood. Treatment described: 15 Gy SBRT to primary tumor, nephrectomy 4 weeks later. This sample comprised blood, obtained from a patient whose treatment included radiotherapy and nephrectomy. The receptors come from a woman in her 70s with renal cell carcinoma.

This clone was detected only a few times. The J gene is TRBJ2-1, the V gene TRBV2; no firm D call. The length of the CDR3 is 12 residues. CDR1 is SNHLY and CDR2 is FYNNEI in the germline V gene. Between the trimmed V and J ends, which lost 2 bases and 8 bases, there was a span of 7 bases. The CDR3 nucleotides are TGTGCCAGCAGTGAATGGACGGATGAGCAGTTCTTC. It yields the protein CASSEWTDEQFF.

This clone was observed a few times. The chain joins TRBV23-1 to TRBJ2-1, with a weak D call TRBD1 (6 bases). TRBV23-1 is classed as an ORF, of uncertain function. CDR3 length equals 20 residues. V lost 3 bases, J lost 2 bases, and 26 bases lay in between. Written as DNA, the CDR3 is TGCGCCAGCAGTCATTATTTTAGGACAGTTTCTTCTTATCCCTACAATGAGCAGTTCTTC. The encoded protein is CASSHYFRTVSSYPYNEQFF.

This clone turned up a few times. The chain recombines TRBV7-2 with TRBJ2-7, with a weak D call TRBD1 (6 bases). V lost 5 bases and J 6 bases, leaving 14 bases between the germline ends. CDR1 is SGHTA and CDR2 is FQGNSA in the germline V gene. The CDR3 runs 13 residues. This CDR3 reads CASSGQRQGEQYF. In nucleotides, the CDR3 is TGTGCCAGCAGCGGACAGCGCCAGGGCGAGCAGTACTTC.

V usage is TRBV7-2 and J usage is TRBJ2-7; D is uncertain. The CDR3 runs to 11 residues. V lost 3 bases and J lost 4, with 4 bases in between. From germline, CDR1 is SGHTA and CDR2 FQGNSA. CDR3 protein: CASSLRYEQYF. The CDR3 bases are TGTGCCAGCAGCTTGAGGTACGAGCAGTACTTC. Full variable domain (missing parts from reference TRBV7-2 and TRBJ2-7): GAGVSQSPSNKVTEKGKDVELRCDPISGHTALYWYRQSLGQGLEFLIYFQGNSAPDKSGLPSDRFSAERTGGSVSTLTIQRTQQEDSAVYLCASSLRYEQYFGPGTRLTVT.

CDR3 sequence reads: CASSRAGGQNEQFF. CDR3 sequence (DNA): TGCGCCAGCAGCCGAGCGGGGGGCCAGAATGAGCAGTTCTTC. This chain uses TRBV4-1 with TRBJ2-1, with TRBD2 identical over 9 bases. Germline-derived CDR1 and CDR2 are MGHRA and YSYEKL. The CDR3 sequence is 14 residues long. J was trimmed by 7 bases and V by 4 bases; bases with no gene match: 5.

The chain links TRBV9 to TRBJ2-6, with TRBD1 matching 7 bases. CDR3 length: 16 residues. Germline trimming cut 3 bases from V and 0 bases from J; bases unmatched to any gene: 3. Germline values: CDR1 SGDLS, CDR2 YYNGEE. The CDR3 nucleotides read TGTGCCAGCAGCGAGGGACAGACCTCTGGGGCCAACGTCCTGACTTTC. Residues: CASSEGQTSGANVLTF. Full variable domain (remainder filled in from reference TRBV9 and TRBJ2-6): DSGVTQTPKHLITATGQRVTLRCSPRSGDLSVYWYQQSLDQGLQFLIQYYNGEERAKGNILERFSAQQFPDLHSELNLSSLELGDSALYFCASSEGQTSGANVLTFGAGSRLTVL.

The chain is built from TRBV5-1 and TRBJ1-2; D ambiguous. The V and J ends lost 2 bases and 3 bases respectively, with 14 bases between them. The length of the CDR3 is 15 residues. Germline V gene lookup returns CDR1 SGHRS and CDR2 YFSETQ. The chain's CDR3 is CASSFNEGVDYGYTF. CDR3 coding DNA: TGCGCCAGCAGCTTTAATGAGGGAGTGGACTATGGCTACACCTTC.

This rearrangement joins TRBV11-3 to TRBJ2-5; D is possibly TRBD1 (5 bases). The CDR3 has 14 residues. Looked up from germline, CDR1 is SGHNT and CDR2 is YENEEA. Trimming took off 6 bases at V and 1 base at J, with 12 bases between the two ends. The CDR3 sequence is CASSEPGSQETQYF. The CDR3 bases are TGTGCCAGCAGTGAACCAGGGTCCCAAGAGACCCAGTACTTC. The full variable domain, completed using reference TRBV11-3 and TRBJ2-5, is EAGVVQSPRYKIIEKKQPVAFWCNPISGHNTLYWYLQNLGQGPELLIRYENEEAVDDSQLPKDRFSAERLKGVDSTLKIQPAELGDSAVYLCASSEPGSQETQYFGPGTRLLVL.

The chain joins TRBV7-9 to TRBJ2-5; weak D call: TRBD1 (6 bases). Germline V gene sequence: CDR1 SEHNR, CDR2 FQNEAQ (reference sequence). Trimming cost V 1 base and J 2 bases, with 11 bases left between them. The CDR3 covers 15 residues. The CDR3: CASSLGRGRQETQYF. For the CDR3, the DNA is TGTGCCAGCAGCTTAGGCAGGGGCCGACAAGAGACCCAGTACTTC.

The genes are TRBV4-3 and TRBJ1-2, with a weak D call TRBD1 (6 bases). The CDR3 runs to 15 residues. Germline V gene data show CDR1 as LGHNA and CDR2 as YSLEER. The V and J ends lost 4 bases and 7 bases respectively, with 19 bases between them. The CDR3 loop is CASSPTRRGTGGYTF. The CDR3 DNA reads as TGCGCCAGCAGCCCCACGCGCAGGGGCACTGGTGGCTACACCTTC.

Ten or more counts support this clone. The chain uses TRBV19 and TRBJ2-5; a weak D match, TRBD1 (6 bases). V lost 5 bases to trimming and J lost 6 bases, with 13 bases between them. Germline V CDR1 and CDR2: LNHDA, SQIVND (reference sequence). CDR3 length: 13 residues. CDR3: CASSVPGAKTQYF. The CDR3 DNA reads as TGTGCCAGTAGTGTCCCAGGGGCGAAGACCCAGTACTTC. Full variable domain (outside the CDR3, taken from reference TRBV19 and TRBJ2-5): DGGITQSPKYLFRKEGQNVTLSCEQNLNHDAMYWYRQDPGQGLRLIYYSQIVNDFQKGDIAEGYSVSREKKESFPLTVTSAQKNPTAFYLCASSVPGAKTQYFGPGTRLLVL.

The gene calls are TRBV9 and TRBJ2-1; 10 bases match TRBD1. CDR3 length: 18 amino acids. CDR1 is SGDLS, CDR2 YYNGEE, per germline. J lost 7 bases, V lost 6 bases, and 19 bases had no gene match. CDR3 sequence: CASTRPGTGEPGRNEQFF. In nucleotides, the CDR3 is TGTGCCAGCACCAGACCCGGGACAGGGGAGCCCGGACGGAATGAGCAGTTCTTC.

The CDR3 coding sequence is TGTGCCAGTAAGAGGCGGGAGGTGACAGATACGCAGTATTTT. Its protein is CASKRREVTDTQYF. The V call is TRBV19, the J call TRBJ2-3; 8 positions agree with TRBD2. The CDR3 contains 14 residues. Germline V gives CDR1 LNHDA, CDR2 SQIVND (reference sequence). The J segment lost 3 bases and the V segment lost 7 bases, leaving 6 bases of the junction unmatched.

This chain joins TRBV11-1 and TRBJ2-1, with D possibly called TRBD1 or TRBD2 (5 bases each). The CDR3 sequence is 13 residues long. The germline V and J ends were trimmed by 8 bases and 9 bases, with 17 bases remaining between them. Germline CDR1 SGHAT, CDR2 FQDESV (reference sequence). The CDR3 nucleotides read TGTGCCAGCGAACGACTGGGGGTCATTGAGCAGTTCTTC. As protein: CASERLGVIEQFF.

This chain uses TRBV2 with TRBJ1-1; weak D call: TRBD1 (5 bases). V was pared by 6 bases and J by 5 bases, with 16 bases between. CDR1 is SNHLY and CDR2 is FYNNEI in the germline V gene. This CDR3 is 14 amino acids long. The CDR3 here is CASRPGTQRTEAFF. For the CDR3, the DNA is TGTGCCAGCAGGCCCGGGACCCAGAGGACTGAAGCTTTCTTT.

This chain joins TRBV18 and TRBJ1-2; a possible D gene is TRBD1 (6 bases). The V gene's germline CDR1 is KGHSH and CDR2 LQKENI. V was shortened by 6 bases and J by 7 bases, with 21 bases between the two germline ends. The CDR3 contains 15 residues. CDR3 nucleotide sequence: TGTGCCAGCTCGCCCAGCGAAGGGGGGGTCGGTGGCTACACCTTC. Translated, it gives CASSPSEGGVGGYTF. The complete variable domain, with remaining parts taken from reference TRBV18 and TRBJ1-2, reads NAGVMQNPRHLVRRRGQEARLRCSPMKGHSHVYWYRQLPEEGLKFMVYLQKENIIDESGMPKERFSAEFPKEGPSILRIQQVVRGDSAAYFCASSPSEGGVGGYTFGSGTRLTVV.

In nucleotides, the CDR3 is TGTGCCAGTAGTACCACAGGGTTGGAGCCCCAGCATTTT. Translated, it gives CASSTTGLEPQHF. The chain uses TRBV19 and TRBJ1-5, with a possible D match to TRBD1 (6 bases). The CDR3 extends over 13 amino acids. V lost 4 bases and J 8 bases, leaving 12 bases between the germline ends. The germline gives CDR1 LNHDA, CDR2 SQIVND (reference sequence).

This clone has just one count. The V call is TRBV11-2, the J call TRBJ2-2, with D perhaps matching TRBD1 (6 bases). Germline values: CDR1 SGHAT, CDR2 FQNNGV. Trimming shortened V by 1 base and J by 5 bases, and 11 bases separated the two germline ends. The CDR3 has 15 residues. In DNA form, the CDR3 reads TGTGCCAGCAGCTTAGGGCTAAGGGGGACCGGGGAGCTGTTTTTT. Translated: CASSLGLRGTGELFF.

The CDR3 reads CASGGTGDYEQYF. The CDR3, as DNA: TGTGCCTCAGGGGGGACAGGGGACTACGAGCAGTACTTC. The chain has TRBV6-1 and TRBJ2-7, with 10 bases fitting TRBD1. V was pared by 11 bases and J by 3 bases, with 7 bases of the junction left unmatched. CDR1 MNHNS and CDR2 SASEGT come from the germline V gene. The length of the CDR3 is 13 residues.